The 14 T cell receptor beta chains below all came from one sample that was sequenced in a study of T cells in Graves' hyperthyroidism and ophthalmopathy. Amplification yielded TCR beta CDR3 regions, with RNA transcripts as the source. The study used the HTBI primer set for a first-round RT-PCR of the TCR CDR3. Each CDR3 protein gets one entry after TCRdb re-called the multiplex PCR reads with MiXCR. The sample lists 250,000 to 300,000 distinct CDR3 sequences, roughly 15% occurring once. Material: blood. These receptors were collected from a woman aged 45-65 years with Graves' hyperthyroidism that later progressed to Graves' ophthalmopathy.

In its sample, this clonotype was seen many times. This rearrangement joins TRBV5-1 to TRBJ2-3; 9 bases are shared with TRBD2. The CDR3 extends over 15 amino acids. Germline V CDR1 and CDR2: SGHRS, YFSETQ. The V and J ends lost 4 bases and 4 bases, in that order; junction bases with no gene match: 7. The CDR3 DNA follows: TGCGCCAGCAGCCCCGGGACTAGCTTTCCAGATACGCAGTATTTT. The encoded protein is CASSPGTSFPDTQYF. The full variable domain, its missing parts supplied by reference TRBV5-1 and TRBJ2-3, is KAGVTQTPRYLIKTRGQQVTLSCSPISGHRSVSWYQQTPGQGLQFLFEYFSETQRNKGNFPGRFSGRQFSNSRSEMNVSTLELGDSALYLCASSPGTSFPDTQYFGPGTRLTVL.

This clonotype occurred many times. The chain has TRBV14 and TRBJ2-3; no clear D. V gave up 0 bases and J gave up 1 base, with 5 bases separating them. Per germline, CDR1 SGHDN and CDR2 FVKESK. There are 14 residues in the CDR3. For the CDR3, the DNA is TGTGCCAGCAGCCAAGATGGGGGCACAGATACGCAGTATTTT. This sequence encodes CASSQDGGTDTQYF.

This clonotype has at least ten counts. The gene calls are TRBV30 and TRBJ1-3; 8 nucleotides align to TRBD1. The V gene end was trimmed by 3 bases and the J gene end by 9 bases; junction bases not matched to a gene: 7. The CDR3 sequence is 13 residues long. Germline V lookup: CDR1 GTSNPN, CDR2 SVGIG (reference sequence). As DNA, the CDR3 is TGTGCCTGGAGCTCTGGACAGGGAGGCACCATATATTTT. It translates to CAWSSGQGGTIYF.

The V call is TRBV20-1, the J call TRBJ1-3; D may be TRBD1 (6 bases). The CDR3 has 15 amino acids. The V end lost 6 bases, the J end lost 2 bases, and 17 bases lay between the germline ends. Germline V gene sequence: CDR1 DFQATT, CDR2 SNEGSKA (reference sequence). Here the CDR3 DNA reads TGCAGTGCCACGGGGGGGGGGCAGGCTGGAAACACCATATATTTT. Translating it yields CSATGGGQAGNTIYF.

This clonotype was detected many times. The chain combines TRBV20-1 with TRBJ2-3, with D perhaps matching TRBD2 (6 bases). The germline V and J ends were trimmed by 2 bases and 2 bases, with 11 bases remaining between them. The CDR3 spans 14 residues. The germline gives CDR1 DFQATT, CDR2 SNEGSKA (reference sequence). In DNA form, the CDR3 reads TGCAGTGCTAGAAGGCGGGGAGTCACAGATACGCAGTATTTT. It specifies CSARRRGVTDTQYF.

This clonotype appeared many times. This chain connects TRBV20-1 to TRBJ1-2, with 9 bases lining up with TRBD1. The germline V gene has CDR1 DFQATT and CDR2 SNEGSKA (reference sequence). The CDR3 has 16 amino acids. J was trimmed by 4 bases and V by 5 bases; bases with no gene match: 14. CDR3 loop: CSARPPDRGRTYGYTF. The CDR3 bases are TGCAGTGCTCGCCCCCCAGACAGGGGGAGAACCTATGGCTACACCTTC.

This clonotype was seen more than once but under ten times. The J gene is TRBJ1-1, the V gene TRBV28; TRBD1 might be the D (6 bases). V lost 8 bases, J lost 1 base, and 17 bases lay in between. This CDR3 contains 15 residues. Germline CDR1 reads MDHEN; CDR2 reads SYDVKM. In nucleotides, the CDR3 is TGTGCCAGCGAGAGGGGGGGCGAGGGGAACACTGAAGCTTTCTTT. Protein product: CASERGGEGNTEAFF.

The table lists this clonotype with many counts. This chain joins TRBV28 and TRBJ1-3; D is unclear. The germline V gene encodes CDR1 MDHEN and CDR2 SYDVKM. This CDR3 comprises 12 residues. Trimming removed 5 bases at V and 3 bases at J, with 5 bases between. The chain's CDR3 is CASSRRGNTIYF. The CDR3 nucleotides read TGTGCCAGCAGTCGCCGTGGAAACACCATATATTTT. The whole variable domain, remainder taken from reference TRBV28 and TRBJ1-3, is DVKVTQSSRYLVKRTGEKVFLECVQDMDHENMFWYRQDPGLGLRLIYFSYDVKMKEKGDIPEGYSVSREKKERFSLILESASTNQTSMYLCASSRRGNTIYFGEGSWLTVV.

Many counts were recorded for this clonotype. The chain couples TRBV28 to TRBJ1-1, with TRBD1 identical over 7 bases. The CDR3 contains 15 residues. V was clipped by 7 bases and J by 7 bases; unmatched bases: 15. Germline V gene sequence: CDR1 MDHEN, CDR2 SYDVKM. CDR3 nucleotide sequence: TGTGCCAGCACCCCCCCCAACAGGGGCGAAGATGAAGCTTTCTTT. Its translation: CASTPPNRGEDEAFF.

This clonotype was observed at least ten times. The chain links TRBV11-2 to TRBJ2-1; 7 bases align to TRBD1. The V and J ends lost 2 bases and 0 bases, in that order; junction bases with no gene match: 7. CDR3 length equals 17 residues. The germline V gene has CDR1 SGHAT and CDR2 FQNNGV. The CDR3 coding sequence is TGTGCCAGCAGCTTAAGAGAAGACAGGGACTCCTACAATGAGCAGTTCTTC. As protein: CASSLREDRDSYNEQFF.

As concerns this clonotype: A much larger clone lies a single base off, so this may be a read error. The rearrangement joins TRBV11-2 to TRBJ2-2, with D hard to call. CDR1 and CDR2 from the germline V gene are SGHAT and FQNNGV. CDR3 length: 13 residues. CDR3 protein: CAGSFGFTGELFF. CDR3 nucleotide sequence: TGTGCCGGCAGCTTTGGATTCACCGGGGAGCTGTTTTTT.

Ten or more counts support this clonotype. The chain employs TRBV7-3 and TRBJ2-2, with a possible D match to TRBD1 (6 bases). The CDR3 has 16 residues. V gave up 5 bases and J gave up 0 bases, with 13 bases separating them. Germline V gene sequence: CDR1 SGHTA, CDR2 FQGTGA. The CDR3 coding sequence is TGTGCCAGCAGCCCCAGGGGCCCAACGAACACCGGGGAGCTGTTTTTT. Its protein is CASSPRGPTNTGELFF.

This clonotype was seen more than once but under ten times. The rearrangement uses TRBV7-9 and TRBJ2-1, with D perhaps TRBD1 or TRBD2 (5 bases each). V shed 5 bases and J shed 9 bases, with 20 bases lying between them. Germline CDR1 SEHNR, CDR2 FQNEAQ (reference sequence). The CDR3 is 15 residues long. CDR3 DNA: TGTGCCAGCAGCGCCCACGGGGCCTCAAGGGGTGAGCAGTTCTTC. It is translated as CASSAHGASRGEQFF.

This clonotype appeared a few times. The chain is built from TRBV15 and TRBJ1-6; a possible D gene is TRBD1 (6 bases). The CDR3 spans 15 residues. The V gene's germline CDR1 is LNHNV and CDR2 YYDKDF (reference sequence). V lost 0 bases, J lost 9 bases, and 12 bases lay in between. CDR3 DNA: TGTGCCACCAGCAGAGATTCGGGGGCCGGTTCACCCCTCCACTTT. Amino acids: CATSRDSGAGSPLHF.